This TCR beta chain was retrieved from a study of control samples from healthy donors and cancer patients. The V and J ends lost 4 bases and 7 bases, in that order; junction bases with no gene match: 14. The germline CDR1 and CDR2 sequences are LGHDT and YNNKEL (reference sequence). The CDR3 consists of 17 residues. The assay was immunoSEQ multiplex PCR, and TCRdb's table has in-frame clones only and misses some. The sample shows roughly 150,000 clones, about 93% of them seen only once. The chain employs TRBV3-1 (or the pseudogene TRBV3-2) and TRBJ2-1; 9 nucleotides align to TRBD1. Sequencing was carried out using blood. This TCR derives from a man aged 50-60 years in good health. CDR3 region: CASSPRRTGEVGNEQFF. The CDR3 bases are TGTGCCAGCAGCCCCCGACGGACAGGGGAGGTTGGAAATGAGCAGTTCTTC.